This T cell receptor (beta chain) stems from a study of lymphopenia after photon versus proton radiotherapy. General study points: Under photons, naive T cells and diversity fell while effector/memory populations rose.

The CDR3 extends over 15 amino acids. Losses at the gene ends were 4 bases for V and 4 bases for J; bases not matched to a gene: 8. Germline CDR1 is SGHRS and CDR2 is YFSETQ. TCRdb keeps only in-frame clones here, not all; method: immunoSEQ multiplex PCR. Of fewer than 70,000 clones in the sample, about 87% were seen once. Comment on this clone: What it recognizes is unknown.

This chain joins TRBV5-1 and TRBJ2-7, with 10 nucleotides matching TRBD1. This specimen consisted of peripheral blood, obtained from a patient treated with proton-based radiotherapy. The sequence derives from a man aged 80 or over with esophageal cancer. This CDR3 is CASSIRQGAGYEQYF. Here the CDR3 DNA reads TGCGCCAGCAGCATTCGACAGGGGGCCGGTTACGAGCAGTACTTC.